The sequence of this TCR beta chain was determined in a study of T cells in localized non-small cell lung cancer. Study-level points and caveats: Longer overall survival was seen with higher T cell density measured in blood. Of the tissues analyzed, uninvolved adjacent lung showed maximal T cell clonality, greater than tumor. Out of the top 100 tumor clones, a median roughly 50 were seen in adjacent lung.

Trimming cost V 6 bases and J 0 bases; bases outside gene matches: 5. CDR1 is SQVTM and CDR2 is ANQGSEA in the germline V gene. The CDR3 totals 13 residues. Notes on this clone: Antigen specificity is unknown.

The data were produced by immunoSEQ multiplex PCR, yet TCRdb's version contains in-frame clones alone and is incomplete. Of about 21,000 clones detected, around 90% appear once; the ten largest clones hold almost 30%. The source is a male donor older than 55 with stage II lung adenocarcinoma. The specimen comprised peripheral blood mononuclear cells, sampled before any cancer treatment. This chain links TRBV29-1 with TRBJ2-7, with 7 bases lining up with TRBD2. This CDR3 reads CSVIGTISYEQYF. In nucleotides, the CDR3 is TGCAGCGTCATCGGGACTATCTCCTACGAGCAGTACTTC.